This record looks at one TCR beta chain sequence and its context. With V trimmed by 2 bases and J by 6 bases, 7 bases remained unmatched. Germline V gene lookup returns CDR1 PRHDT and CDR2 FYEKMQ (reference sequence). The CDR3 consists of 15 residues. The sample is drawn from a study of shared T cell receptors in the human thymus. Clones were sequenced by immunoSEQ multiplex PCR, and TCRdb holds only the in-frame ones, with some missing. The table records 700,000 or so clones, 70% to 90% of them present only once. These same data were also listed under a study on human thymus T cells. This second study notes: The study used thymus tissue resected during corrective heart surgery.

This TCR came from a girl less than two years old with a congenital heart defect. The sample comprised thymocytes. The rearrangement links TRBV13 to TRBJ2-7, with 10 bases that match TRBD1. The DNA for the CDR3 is TGTGCCAGCAGCTTACCCCGGGACAGGGGCGGCGAGCAGTACTTC. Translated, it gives CASSLPRDRGGEQYF.